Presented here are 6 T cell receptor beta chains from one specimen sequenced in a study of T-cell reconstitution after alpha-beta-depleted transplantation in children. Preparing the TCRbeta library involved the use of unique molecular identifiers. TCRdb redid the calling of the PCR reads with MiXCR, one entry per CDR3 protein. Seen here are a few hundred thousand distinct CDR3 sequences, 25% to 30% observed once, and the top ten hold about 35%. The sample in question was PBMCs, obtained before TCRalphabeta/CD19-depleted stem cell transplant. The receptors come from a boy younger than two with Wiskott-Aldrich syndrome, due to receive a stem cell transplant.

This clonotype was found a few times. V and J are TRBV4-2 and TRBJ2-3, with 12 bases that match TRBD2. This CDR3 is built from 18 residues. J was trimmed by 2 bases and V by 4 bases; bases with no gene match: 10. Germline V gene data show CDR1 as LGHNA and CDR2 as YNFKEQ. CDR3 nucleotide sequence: TGTGCCAGCAGCCGGAAAGGGAGACTAGCGGGAGCCACAGATACGCAGTATTTT. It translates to CASSRKGRLAGATDTQYF.

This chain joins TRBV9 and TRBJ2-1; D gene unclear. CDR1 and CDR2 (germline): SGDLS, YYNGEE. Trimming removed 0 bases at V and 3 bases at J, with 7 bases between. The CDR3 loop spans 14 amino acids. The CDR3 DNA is TGTGCCAGCAGCGTAGGCGGAAACTACAATGAGCAGTTCTTC. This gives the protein CASSVGGNYNEQFF.

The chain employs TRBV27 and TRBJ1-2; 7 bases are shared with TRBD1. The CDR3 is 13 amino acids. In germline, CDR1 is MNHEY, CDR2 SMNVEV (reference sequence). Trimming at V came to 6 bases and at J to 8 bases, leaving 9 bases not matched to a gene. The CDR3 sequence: CASSKQGTGGYTF. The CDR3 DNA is TGTGCCAGCAGCAAACAGGGGACGGGCGGCTACACCTTC.

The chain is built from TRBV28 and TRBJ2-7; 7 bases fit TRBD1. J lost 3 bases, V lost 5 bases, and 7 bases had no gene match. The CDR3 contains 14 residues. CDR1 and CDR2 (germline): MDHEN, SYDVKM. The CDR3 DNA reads TGTGCCAGCAGTGACCGGGACAGACTCTACGAGCAGTACTTC. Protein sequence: CASSDRDRLYEQYF.

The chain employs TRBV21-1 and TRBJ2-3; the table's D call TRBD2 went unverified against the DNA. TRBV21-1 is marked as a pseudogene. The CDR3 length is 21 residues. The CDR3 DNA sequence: TGTGCCAGCAGCAAAGTTGTTATCTGGACTAGCGGGCTCCATTACACAGATACGCAGTATTTT. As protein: CASSKVVIWTSGLHYTDTQYF.

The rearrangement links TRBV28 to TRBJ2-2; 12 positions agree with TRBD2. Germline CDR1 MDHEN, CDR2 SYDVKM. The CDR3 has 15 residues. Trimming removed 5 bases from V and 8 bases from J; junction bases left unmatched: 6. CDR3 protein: CASSPPSGRVGELFF. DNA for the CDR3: TGTGCCAGCAGTCCACCTAGCGGGAGGGTTGGGGAGCTGTTTTTT.